This is a list of T cell receptor beta chains from one sample in a study of vaccination and CD4 T cells after COVID-19. Their antigen targets remain unknown. MiXCR, applied by TCRdb to the PCR reads, yields one record per CDR3 protein. The repertoire includes roughly 10,000 distinct CDR3 sequences, about a third of them detected once, and more than 11% sits in the top ten. Sequenced: CD4+ T cells from blood, cultured in vitro. The receptors were gathered from a human donor in good health. The CDR3 runs from the conserved cysteine through the conserved F or W. Each record gives: V gene, J gene, clone size, D gene, CDR3 length, CDR3 DNA, CDR3 protein. A D gene is named only where the DNA matches it firmly. Size values are once, few and many counts, or a class for expanded clones, and some rows have none.

V gene: TRBV5-3
J gene: TRBJ2-5
clone size: .
D gene: .
CDR3 length: 14
CDR3 DNA: TGTGCCAGAAGCTTGCTCGGGAGCCGAAAGACCCAGTACTTC
CDR3 protein: CARSLLGSRKTQYF

V gene: TRBV4-3
J gene: TRBJ1-6
clone size: few
D gene: .
CDR3 length: 14
CDR3 DNA: TGCGCCAGCAGCCAAGAAGGGAGGGGTTCACCCCTCCACTTT
CDR3 protein: CASSQEGRGSPLHF

V gene: TRBV20-1
J gene: TRBJ2-7
clone size: .
D gene: .
CDR3 length: 16
CDR3 DNA: TGCAGTGCTAGAGATTACGTGGGCAACCAGGTCGGCGAGCAGTACTTC
CDR3 protein: CSARDYVGNQVGEQYF

V gene: TRBV4-3
J gene: TRBJ2-1
clone size: .
D gene: TRBD2
CDR3 length: 15
CDR3 DNA: TGCGCCAGCAGCCCCAGGTATTTAGCGGGAGCTGAGCAGTTCTTC
CDR3 protein: CASSPRYLAGAEQFF

V gene: TRBV6-1
J gene: TRBJ2-5
clone size: .
D gene: TRBD1
CDR3 length: 13
CDR3 DNA: TGTGCCAGCAGTCACGGGACAGAAGAGACCCAGTACTTC
CDR3 protein: CASSHGTEETQYF

V gene: TRBV4-1
J gene: TRBJ2-3
clone size: .
D gene: .
CDR3 length: 13
CDR3 DNA: TGCGCCAGCAGCCAAGAACAGGGAGATACGCAGTATTTT
CDR3 protein: CASSQEQGDTQYF

V gene: TRBV20-1
J gene: TRBJ1-6
clone size: few
D gene: .
CDR3 length: 12
CDR3 DNA: TGCAGTGCTAGTACGCTGGATTCACCCCTCCACTTT
CDR3 protein: CSASTLDSPLHF

V gene: TRBV28
J gene: TRBJ1-1
clone size: .
D gene: .
CDR3 length: 13
CDR3 DNA: TGTGCCAGCAGCCAAGGGTTGAACACTGAAGCTTTCTTT
CDR3 protein: CASSQGLNTEAFF

V gene: TRBV5-1
J gene: TRBJ2-7
clone size: .
D gene: .
CDR3 length: 14
CDR3 DNA: TGCGCCAGCAGCTTGGGCCAGGCGACCTACGAGCAGTACTTC
CDR3 protein: CASSLGQATYEQYF

V gene: TRBV6-1
J gene: TRBJ1-1
clone size: .
D gene: .
CDR3 length: 10
CDR3 DNA: TGTGCCACCGGCCGTGCTGAAGCTTTCTTT
CDR3 protein: CATGRAEAFF

V gene: TRBV5-1
J gene: TRBJ2-1
clone size: .
D gene: TRBD2
CDR3 length: 15
CDR3 DNA: TGCGCCAGCAGCTTCGGACTAGCGGACGACAATGAGCAGTTCTTC
CDR3 protein: CASSFGLADDNEQFF

V gene: TRBV27
J gene: TRBJ2-1
clone size: once
D gene: TRBD1
CDR3 length: 15
CDR3 DNA: TGTGCCAGCAGTTCCCCTAGCTCAGGGGGTAATGAGCAGTTCTTC
CDR3 protein: CASSSPSSGGNEQFF

V gene: TRBV15
J gene: TRBJ1-1
clone size: .
D gene: TRBD1
CDR3 length: 17
CDR3 DNA: TGTGCCACCAGCAGGCCAGGGGGCAGGGGCGGGAACACTGAAGCTTTCTTT
CDR3 protein: CATSRPGGRGGNTEAFF

V gene: TRBV5-4
J gene: TRBJ2-7
clone size: few
D gene: TRBD1
CDR3 length: 13
CDR3 DNA: TGTGCCAGCAGCCGGGACAGCACCTACGAGCAGTACTTC
CDR3 protein: CASSRDSTYEQYF

V gene: TRBV27
J gene: TRBJ2-5
clone size: few
D gene: .
CDR3 length: 14
CDR3 DNA: TGTGCCAGCAGTTGGGGGCAGGGCTGGCAGACCCAGTACTTC
CDR3 protein: CASSWGQGWQTQYF

V gene: TRBV5-1
J gene: TRBJ1-5
clone size: .
D gene: TRBD1
CDR3 length: 15
CDR3 DNA: TGCGCCAGCAGCTTACAGGGGTCCCTCAATCAGCCCCAGCATTTT
CDR3 protein: CASSLQGSLNQPQHF

V gene: TRBV7-9
J gene: TRBJ2-7
clone size: .
D gene: .
CDR3 length: 15
CDR3 DNA: TGTGCCAGCAGCACCCGTGAACTAAGCTCCTACGAGCAGTACTTC
CDR3 protein: CASSTRELSSYEQYF

V gene: TRBV6-1
J gene: TRBJ2-3
clone size: few
D gene: TRBD1
CDR3 length: 16
CDR3 DNA: TGTGCCAGCAGTGCGGACAGGCGCCTTGGCACAGATACGCAGTATTTT
CDR3 protein: CASSADRRLGTDTQYF

V gene: TRBV20-1
J gene: TRBJ1-1
clone size: .
D gene: .
CDR3 length: 14
CDR3 DNA: TGCAGTGCTAGACCAAATTTCAGGGGTACTGAAGCTTTCTTT
CDR3 protein: CSARPNFRGTEAFF

V gene: TRBV6-5
J gene: TRBJ1-5
clone size: .
D gene: TRBD1
CDR3 length: 15
CDR3 DNA: TGTGCCAGCAGTTACTTAGGACAGGGCAATCAGCCCCAGCATTTT
CDR3 protein: CASSYLGQGNQPQHF

V gene: TRBV28
J gene: TRBJ2-1
clone size: .
D gene: .
CDR3 length: 15
CDR3 DNA: TGTGCCAGCAGTTTAATATGGGGGAACCACAATGAGCAGTTCTTC
CDR3 protein: CASSLIWGNHNEQFF

V gene: TRBV6-1
J gene: TRBJ2-5
clone size: few
D gene: TRBD2
CDR3 length: 17
CDR3 DNA: TGTGCCAGCACTGACCCGGGGCCTAGCGGGAGTGCAGAGACCCAGTACTTC
CDR3 protein: CASTDPGPSGSAETQYF

V gene: TRBV20-1
J gene: TRBJ2-1
clone size: few
D gene: TRBD2
CDR3 length: 14
CDR3 DNA: TGCAGTGCTAGTTACCGGGGGGAGATCAATGAGCAGTTCTTC
CDR3 protein: CSASYRGEINEQFF

V gene: TRBV27
J gene: TRBJ1-5
clone size: medium-sized
D gene: .
CDR3 length: 15
CDR3 DNA: TGTGCCAGCAGTTTATGGGCAAGACAGGCCCAGCCCCAGCATTTT
CDR3 protein: CASSLWARQAQPQHF

V gene: TRBV30
J gene: TRBJ1-5
clone size: .
D gene: .
CDR3 length: 16
CDR3 DNA: TGTGCCTGGAGTGTAATGGGGCAGGGGAACAATCAGCCCCAGCATTTT
CDR3 protein: CAWSVMGQGNNQPQHF

V gene: TRBV2
J gene: TRBJ2-5
clone size: .
D gene: TRBD1
CDR3 length: 13
CDR3 DNA: TGTGCCAGAAAACAGGGGGGAGAAGAGACCCAGTACTTC
CDR3 protein: CARKQGGEETQYF

V gene: TRBV6-5
J gene: TRBJ2-7
clone size: .
D gene: .
CDR3 length: 14
CDR3 DNA: TGTGCCAGCAGTTACTCGGAGACCTTCTACGAGCAGTACTTC
CDR3 protein: CASSYSETFYEQYF

V gene: TRBV7-2
J gene: TRBJ1-2
clone size: few
D gene: TRBD1
CDR3 length: 13
CDR3 DNA: TGTGCCAGCGGGACAGGGGCCAGCTATGGCTACACCTTC
CDR3 protein: CASGTGASYGYTF